This T cell receptor beta chain is from a study of shared clonotypes between healthy human individuals. The authors ran the assay at deep level. Once extracted for a subset, genomic DNA was divided evenly among several immunoSEQ plates. It was approximately 0.2 ug DNA, 31,000 or so T cell genomes, that sorted-subset replicate PCRs used. As handled by the study authors: There were no quality scores in the junction-only immunoSEQ sequences, so filtering differed. The method was immunoSEQ multiplex PCR; TCRdb's version includes in-frame clones alone and lacks a portion of them. Clone size and V and J calls were adopted from that table, with D and trimming inferred from the DNA. The top ten clones hold around 1.1% of a sample with about 2 million clones, just under 95% of them seen once. With 3 bases removed from V and 8 bases from J, the gap between germline ends came to 6 bases. The CDR3 contains 11 residues. Germline-derived CDR1 and CDR2 are SGHNT and YYREEE (reference sequence).

The naive CD8 fraction comprised CD45RO-negative cells positively selected for CCR7 and excluded terminally differentiated effector memory CD45RA+ cells. Remarks on this clone: Other DNA sequences in this specimen translate into the identical CDR3.

The receptor was isolated from a man aged 18 to 35 in good health. The chain joins TRBV5-4 to TRBJ2-1; D remains unclear. Sequencing was carried out using naive CD8+ T cells sorted from blood. The CDR3 coding sequence is TGTGCCAGCAGCTCCCTCTATGAGCAGTTCTTC. This encodes CASSSLYEQFF.